This TCR beta chain derives from a study of control samples from healthy donors and cancer patients. This table comes from immunoSEQ multiplex PCR, and its TCRdb copy is limited to in-frame clones, with some not included. The sample consists of about 120,000 clones, approximately 92% of them appearing once. The CDR3 runs 16 residues. The J segment lost 7 bases and the V segment lost 5 bases, leaving 12 bases of the junction unmatched. Germline-derived CDR1 and CDR2 are SGHNT and YYREEE (reference sequence). The V gene is TRBV5-4, the J gene TRBJ1-4, with TRBD1 matching over 9 bases. The receptor's source is an elderly man with head and neck cancer. The sequencing input was PBMCs. CDR3 bases: TGTGCCAGCAGTCGACGGACAGGGGAGAGGGGTGAAAAACTGTTTTTT. Encoded protein: CASSRRTGERGEKLFF.